This section outlines one TCR beta chain sequence together with its context. Trimming stripped 3 bases from V and 8 bases from J, with 15 bases between. Germline V lookup: CDR1 KGHDR, CDR2 SFDVKD. The CDR3 is made up of 14 amino acids. The data derive from a study of regulatory T cells in long-lasting Graves disease. Time point: newly diagnosed GD, antithyroid drugs for less than 3 months. PBMC-extracted RNA yielded the TCR library. Diagnosing Graves' disease relied on the American Thyroid Association guidelines. Peripheral blood, roughly 8.8 milliliters of it, was drawn into EDTA tubes. Relying on iRepertoire HTBI primers and Arm-PCR of CDR3 regions, the team built TCR beta libraries. A single record per CDR3 protein comes from TCRdb applying MiXCR to the multiplex PCR reads. The sample records roughly 530,000 distinct CDR3 sequences, 15% to 20% being singletons. These data were also filed under a second study, of T cells in Graves' hyperthyroidism and ophthalmopathy. This second study notes: Patients counted as stable if ophthalmopathy did not develop within 18 months. A set of HTBI primers served as the primers for a first-round RT-PCR of the TCR CDR3.

The chain uses TRBV24-1 and TRBJ1-2; a possible D gene is TRBD1 (5 bases). The sample consisted of peripheral blood mononuclear cells (PBMCs), taken at new diagnosis, from a patient treated with antithyroid drugs. The TCR comes from a middle-aged woman with Graves disease. CDR3 residues: CATSDPGTFGGYTF. The DNA of the CDR3 is TGTGCCACCAGTGATCCAGGGACCTTCGGGGGCTACACCTTC.